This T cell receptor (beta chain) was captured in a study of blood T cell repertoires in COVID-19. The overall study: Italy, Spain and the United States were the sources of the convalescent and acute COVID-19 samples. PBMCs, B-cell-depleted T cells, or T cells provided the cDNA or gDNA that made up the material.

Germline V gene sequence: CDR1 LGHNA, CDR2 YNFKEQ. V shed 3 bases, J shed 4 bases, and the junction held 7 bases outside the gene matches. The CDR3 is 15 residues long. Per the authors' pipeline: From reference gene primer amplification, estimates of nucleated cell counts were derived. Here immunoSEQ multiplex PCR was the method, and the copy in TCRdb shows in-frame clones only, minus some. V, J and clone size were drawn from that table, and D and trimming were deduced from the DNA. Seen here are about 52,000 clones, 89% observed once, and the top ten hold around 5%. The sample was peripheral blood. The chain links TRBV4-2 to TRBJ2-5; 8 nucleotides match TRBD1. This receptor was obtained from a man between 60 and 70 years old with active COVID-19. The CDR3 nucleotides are TGTGCCAGCAGCCAGTCCGGGACAGGTGGAGAGACCCAGTACTTC. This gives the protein CASSQSGTGGETQYF.